These T cell receptor beta chains were read from a single sample in a study of shared clonotypes between healthy human individuals. Clones were read by immunoSEQ multiplex PCR, and TCRdb kept only the in-frame ones, dropping some. The sample consists of about 470,000 clones, about 85% of them appearing once. Sequencing used PBMCs. The receptors shown here come from a middle-aged woman in good health. Some clones in this sample may be carry-over from other donors' samples. Both conserved end residues are part of each CDR3. The D gene is left open where the match is weak. Size values are once, few and many counts, or a class for expanded clones, and some rows have none.

D gene	V gene	J gene	clone size	CDR3 DNA	CDR3 protein
-	TRBV19	TRBJ1-1	-	TGTGCCAGAGGGGAGAGAAAGGACACTGAAGCTTTCTTT	CARGERKDTEAFF
TRBD1	TRBV29-1	TRBJ2-1	-	TGCAGCGCTGGGACAGGGTACAATGAGCAGTTCTTC	CSAGTGYNEQFF
-	TRBV9	TRBJ2-7	few	TGTGCCAGCAGCGTCGGACGGGACTCCCGCCACGAGCAGTACTTC	CASSVGRDSRHEQYF
-	TRBV7-6	TRBJ1-2	-	TGTGCCAGCAGCTTAAGCAGGGGTTATGGCTACACCTTC	CASSLSRGYGYTF
TRBD1	TRBV28	TRBJ2-7	-	TGTGCCAGCAGTACCCCGGGACAGGGGGCTTACGAGCAGTACTTC	CASSTPGQGAYEQYF
TRBD1	TRBV28	TRBJ2-2	-	TGTGCCACCAGACCTCCCGGGACAGGGATGCTGGGGGAGCTGTTTTTT	CATRPPGTGMLGELFF
-	TRBV10-2	TRBJ2-7	once	TGCGCCAGCAGTGATGGATTGGGACTCTACGAGCAGTACTTC	CASSDGLGLYEQYF
TRBD2	TRBV9	TRBJ2-1	-	TGTGCCAGCAGCGTAGACCCGGGACTAGCGGGAGGGGGTGAGCAGTTCTTC	CASSVDPGLAGGGEQFF
-	TRBV27	TRBJ2-3	-	TGTGCCAGCGCCTTTGCAGGGGCAGATACGCAGTATTTT	CASAFAGADTQYF
TRBD1	TRBV6-4	TRBJ2-1	-	TGTGCCAGCAGTGTAGCGGCAGGGGGCAACAATGAGCAGTTCTTC	CASSVAAGGNNEQFF
-	TRBV7-2	TRBJ1-5	-	TGTGCCAGCAGCTGGGGGGGCGGGAATCAGCCCCAGCATTTT	CASSWGGGNQPQHF
TRBD2	TRBV5-1	TRBJ2-3	-	TGCGCCAGCAGCTTGGGGGTTAGCGGGAGCACAGATACGCAGTATTTT	CASSLGVSGSTDTQYF
-	TRBV5-5	TRBJ2-5	-	TGTGCCAGCAGCTTTGCCATCGGGGGCCGGGAGACCCAGTACTTC	CASSFAIGGRETQYF
-	TRBV10-3	TRBJ2-2	-	TGTGCCATCAGTGCCCAGGGTGGAGGTTCGAACACCGGGGAGCTGTTTTTT	CAISAQGGGSNTGELFF